This T cell receptor (beta chain) came from a study of neurological immune-mediated disorders. Regarding the study as a whole: One cluster of related CDR3 sequences contained, by phylogenetic grouping, the repertoires of 18 of 34 multiple sclerosis patients and formed a possible signature.

TCRdb used MiXCR to reprocess the 5' RACE reads, holding one entry per CDR3 protein. The table lists about 50,000 distinct CDR3 sequences, about 2% of them singletons. This clonotype was recorded at least ten times. What it recognizes is unknown. This sequence was found in a woman in her thirties or forties with multiple sclerosis. The sample consisted of PBMCs.

DNA of the CDR3: TGCGCCAGCAGCTGGGGGGGGTTGGAGGCTGAAGCTTTCTTT. It codes for CASSWGGLEAEAFF. This chain joins TRBV5-1 and TRBJ1-1; D might be TRBD1 (5 bases). Germline assignment: CDR1 SGHRS and CDR2 YFSETQ. The CDR3 has 14 amino acids. The ends were cut back, 3 bases at V and 6 bases at J, with 15 bases in the middle.